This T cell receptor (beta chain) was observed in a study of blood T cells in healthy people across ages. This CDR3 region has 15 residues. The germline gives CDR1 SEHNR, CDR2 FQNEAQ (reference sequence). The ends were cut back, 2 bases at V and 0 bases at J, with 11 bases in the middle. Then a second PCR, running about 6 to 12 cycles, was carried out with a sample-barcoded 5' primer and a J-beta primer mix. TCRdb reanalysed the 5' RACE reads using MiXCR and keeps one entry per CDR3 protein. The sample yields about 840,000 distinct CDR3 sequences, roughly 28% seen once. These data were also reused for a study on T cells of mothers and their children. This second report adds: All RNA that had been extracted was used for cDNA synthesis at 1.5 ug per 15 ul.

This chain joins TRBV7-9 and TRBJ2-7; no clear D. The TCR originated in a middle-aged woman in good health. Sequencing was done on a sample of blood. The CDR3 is CASSLFGSSSYEQYF. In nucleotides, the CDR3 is TGTGCCAGCAGCTTATTTGGCAGTTCCTCCTACGAGCAGTACTTC. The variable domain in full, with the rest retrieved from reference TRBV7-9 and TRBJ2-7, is DTGVSQNPRHKITKRGQNVTFRCDPISEHNRLYWYRQTLGQGPEFLTYFQNEAQLEKSRLLSDRFSAERPKGSFSTLEIQRTEQGDSAMYLCASSLFGSSSYEQYFGPGTRLTVT.